This is a list of T cell receptor beta chains from one sample in a study of blood T cell repertoires in COVID-19. Sequencing was performed with immunoSEQ multiplex PCR; in TCRdb, only in-frame clones are kept and a portion is missing. The sample contains a few hundred thousand clones, 87% of which appear only once. The sample taken for sequencing was peripheral blood. Receptors originate from a woman aged 18-29 years who had recovered from COVID-19. Each CDR3 is given with its conserved first and last residue. Fields, in order: D gene, V gene, J gene, clone size, CDR3 length, CDR3 DNA, CDR3 protein. The D gene is left open where the match is weak. Clone size appears in some rows only: once, few, many, or a class for an expanded clone.

d_call: TRBD2
v_call: TRBV29-1
j_call: TRBJ2-1
clone_size: NA
cdr3_length: 15
cdr3_nt: TGCAGCGCCGCCGACGCAGCGGGAGGGGTCAATGAGCAGTTCTTC
cdr3_aa: CSAADAAGGVNEQFF

d_call: TRBD2
v_call: TRBV5-6
j_call: TRBJ2-7
clone_size: once
cdr3_length: 14
cdr3_nt: TGTGCCAGCAGCTTGGGACTAGCGGGCCACGAGCAGTACTTC
cdr3_aa: CASSLGLAGHEQYF

d_call: NA
v_call: TRBV29-1
j_call: TRBJ2-3
clone_size: once
cdr3_length: 15
cdr3_nt: TGCAGCGTTGTGGTAGTAGCGGCTAGCACAGATACGCAGTATTTT
cdr3_aa: CSVVVVAASTDTQYF

d_call: TRBD1
v_call: TRBV4-2
j_call: TRBJ1-6
clone_size: NA
cdr3_length: 15
cdr3_nt: TGTGCCAGCAGCCAAGACGGACAGGGGGGTTCACCCCTCCACTTT
cdr3_aa: CASSQDGQGGSPLHF

d_call: NA
v_call: TRBV5-1
j_call: TRBJ1-1
clone_size: NA
cdr3_length: 14
cdr3_nt: TGCGCCAGCAGTAAACCCCAGGGTGGCACTGAAGCTTTCTTT
cdr3_aa: CASSKPQGGTEAFF

d_call: TRBD2
v_call: TRBV18
j_call: TRBJ2-7
clone_size: NA
cdr3_length: 14
cdr3_nt: TGTGCCAGCTCACCACCGGGACTAGCCTACGAGCAGTACTTC
cdr3_aa: CASSPPGLAYEQYF

d_call: NA
v_call: TRBV3-1/TRBV3-2
j_call: TRBJ2-7
clone_size: NA
cdr3_length: 12
cdr3_nt: TGTGCCAGCAGCCACCTCTCCTACGAGCAGTACTTC
cdr3_aa: CASSHLSYEQYF

d_call: TRBD2
v_call: TRBV29-1
j_call: TRBJ2-7
clone_size: NA
cdr3_length: 18
cdr3_nt: TGCAGCGTTGCCGGCGGGGGACTAGCGGGAATGAGCGTCTACGAGCAGTACTTC
cdr3_aa: CSVAGGGLAGMSVYEQYF

d_call: TRBD1
v_call: TRBV18
j_call: TRBJ2-3
clone_size: NA
cdr3_length: 19
cdr3_nt: TGTGCCAGCTCACCACGATACGAGACAGGGCCCTCACGCACAGATACGCAGTATTTT
cdr3_aa: CASSPRYETGPSRTDTQYF

d_call: NA
v_call: TRBV3-1/TRBV3-2
j_call: TRBJ1-1
clone_size: NA
cdr3_length: 13
cdr3_nt: TGTGCCAGCAGCCGCAAGGGGGGGATTGAAGCTTTCTTT
cdr3_aa: CASSRKGGIEAFF

d_call: TRBD1
v_call: TRBV25-1
j_call: TRBJ1-1
clone_size: NA
cdr3_length: 14
cdr3_nt: TGTGCCAGCAGTGAAAAGGGGGCGCACACTGAAGCTTTCTTT
cdr3_aa: CASSEKGAHTEAFF

d_call: NA
v_call: TRBV7-9
j_call: TRBJ1-6
clone_size: NA
cdr3_length: 14
cdr3_nt: TGTGCCAGCAGCTTAGGTCGGAGTGATTCACCCCTCCACTTT
cdr3_aa: CASSLGRSDSPLHF

d_call: TRBD2
v_call: TRBV9
j_call: TRBJ2-2
clone_size: NA
cdr3_length: 14
cdr3_nt: TGTGCCAGCAGCGTAAGCGGGACCACCGGGGAGCTGTTTTTT
cdr3_aa: CASSVSGTTGELFF

d_call: TRBD2
v_call: TRBV18
j_call: TRBJ2-5
clone_size: NA
cdr3_length: 18
cdr3_nt: TGTGCCAGCTCACCACCGTGGGGGACTAGCGGGAGACAAGAGACCCAGTACTTC
cdr3_aa: CASSPPWGTSGRQETQYF

d_call: TRBD2
v_call: TRBV6-2/TRBV6-3
j_call: TRBJ2-1
clone_size: once
cdr3_length: 16
cdr3_nt: TGTGCCAGCAGTTACACTGCCGATCTAGCGGTAGATGAGCAGTTCTTC
cdr3_aa: CASSYTADLAVDEQFF

d_call: TRBD1
v_call: TRBV9
j_call: TRBJ1-1
clone_size: NA
cdr3_length: 15
cdr3_nt: TGTGCCAGCAGCCCGGACAGGCGGATGAACACTGAAGCTTTCTTT
cdr3_aa: CASSPDRRMNTEAFF

d_call: NA
v_call: TRBV7-9
j_call: TRBJ2-7
clone_size: NA
cdr3_length: 15
cdr3_nt: TGTGCCAGCACCTCTCCAGGCGGCGGGACCTACGAGCAGTACTTC
cdr3_aa: CASTSPGGGTYEQYF

d_call: TRBD1
v_call: TRBV30
j_call: TRBJ1-3
clone_size: NA
cdr3_length: 12
cdr3_nt: TGTGCCTGGAGTTACAGGGGGGACACCATATATTTT
cdr3_aa: CAWSYRGDTIYF

d_call: TRBD2
v_call: TRBV18
j_call: TRBJ2-7
clone_size: NA
cdr3_length: 13
cdr3_nt: TGTGCCAGCTCACCATCGGTAGCGGGACCGCAGTACTTC
cdr3_aa: CASSPSVAGPQYF

d_call: TRBD2
v_call: TRBV7-9
j_call: TRBJ2-7
clone_size: NA
cdr3_length: 13
cdr3_nt: TGTGCCAGCAGCTTAGAGTATGGCGGGAGGGCGTACTTC
cdr3_aa: CASSLEYGGRAYF

d_call: TRBD1
v_call: TRBV9
j_call: TRBJ2-5
clone_size: NA
cdr3_length: 15
cdr3_nt: TGTGCCAGCAGCGTTTGGACAGGGGGGTTGGAGACCCAGTACTTC
cdr3_aa: CASSVWTGGLETQYF

d_call: TRBD1
v_call: TRBV4-2
j_call: TRBJ2-7
clone_size: NA
cdr3_length: 14
cdr3_nt: TGTGCCAGCAGCCATTACAGGGGAACCTACGAGCAGTACTTC
cdr3_aa: CASSHYRGTYEQYF

d_call: NA
v_call: TRBV19
j_call: TRBJ1-5
clone_size: NA
cdr3_length: 17
cdr3_nt: TGTGCCAGTAGTATAGATGAAAGGTCGACAGCGAATCAGCCCCAGCATTTT
cdr3_aa: CASSIDERSTANQPQHF

d_call: NA
v_call: TRBV5-6
j_call: TRBJ2-2
clone_size: NA
cdr3_length: 17
cdr3_nt: TGTGCCAGCAGCTTGGCTCTGTCCGCAGGGGTCCCCGGGGAGCTGTTTTTT
cdr3_aa: CASSLALSAGVPGELFF

d_call: NA
v_call: TRBV4-2
j_call: TRBJ2-5
clone_size: NA
cdr3_length: 11
cdr3_nt: TGTGCCAGCGCGGCGGGAGAGACCCAGTACTTC
cdr3_aa: CASAAGETQYF

d_call: TRBD2
v_call: TRBV24-1
j_call: TRBJ2-3
clone_size: NA
cdr3_length: 13
cdr3_nt: TGTGCCATTAGCGGGGCAGGCACAGATACGCAGTATTTT
cdr3_aa: CAISGAGTDTQYF

d_call: NA
v_call: TRBV7-9
j_call: TRBJ2-4
clone_size: NA
cdr3_length: 13
cdr3_nt: TGTGCCAGCAGCTTATCGTTGAAAAACATTCAGTACTTC
cdr3_aa: CASSLSLKNIQYF

d_call: TRBD1
v_call: TRBV7-9
j_call: TRBJ2-2
clone_size: NA
cdr3_length: 19
cdr3_nt: TGTGCCAGCAGCTTAGCCAGGGGGCGCGGTATTGTATCGTCCGGGGAGCTGTTTTTT
cdr3_aa: CASSLARGRGIVSSGELFF

d_call: TRBD1
v_call: TRBV7-9
j_call: TRBJ2-1
clone_size: NA
cdr3_length: 18
cdr3_nt: TGTGCCAGCAGCGCCCGCAGGGGGCCCACGAGCTCCTACAATGAGCAGTTCTTC
cdr3_aa: CASSARRGPTSSYNEQFF

d_call: NA
v_call: TRBV13
j_call: TRBJ2-7
clone_size: NA
cdr3_length: 14
cdr3_nt: TGTGCCAGCAGCTTTGGCGGGGCTTCCTACGAGCAGTACTTC
cdr3_aa: CASSFGGASYEQYF

d_call: TRBD2
v_call: TRBV29-1
j_call: TRBJ2-7
clone_size: NA
cdr3_length: 16
cdr3_nt: TGCAGCGTTGATGGAGTTGCGGGAGGCCCTCCCTACGAGCAGTACTTC
cdr3_aa: CSVDGVAGGPPYEQYF

d_call: NA
v_call: TRBV5-1
j_call: TRBJ2-7
clone_size: NA
cdr3_length: 14
cdr3_nt: TGCGCCAGCCGACTAAGGGAGGTCTCCTACGAGCAGTACTTC
cdr3_aa: CASRLREVSYEQYF

d_call: NA
v_call: TRBV30
j_call: TRBJ2-7
clone_size: few
cdr3_length: 15
cdr3_nt: TGTGCCTGGACCTCGGGGGCAGGGGGTTGGTACGAGCAGTACTTC
cdr3_aa: CAWTSGAGGWYEQYF

d_call: TRBD1
v_call: TRBV7-2
j_call: TRBJ2-4
clone_size: NA
cdr3_length: 17
cdr3_nt: TGTGCCAGCAGCCCGAATGGACAGGGCAGTGCCAAAAACATTCAGTACTTC
cdr3_aa: CASSPNGQGSAKNIQYF

d_call: TRBD1
v_call: TRBV6-6
j_call: TRBJ1-1
clone_size: NA
cdr3_length: 14
cdr3_nt: TGTGCCAGCAGTAGACAGGGGACGAACACTGAAGCTTTCTTT
cdr3_aa: CASSRQGTNTEAFF

d_call: NA
v_call: TRBV4-1
j_call: TRBJ2-1
clone_size: NA
cdr3_length: 19
cdr3_nt: TGCGCCAGCAGCCAAGAATTTACCCCGTCCAGGGTAATTTACAATGAGCAGTTCTTC
cdr3_aa: CASSQEFTPSRVIYNEQFF

d_call: TRBD2
v_call: TRBV19
j_call: TRBJ2-1
clone_size: NA
cdr3_length: 17
cdr3_nt: TGTGCCAGTAGTGTATCCGCCGGGACTAGCGGGAGAGTGAGGCAGTTCTTC
cdr3_aa: CASSVSAGTSGRVRQFF

d_call: NA
v_call: TRBV7-9
j_call: TRBJ1-2
clone_size: NA
cdr3_length: 14
cdr3_nt: TGTGCCAGCAGCTTAGTTACTTTTTCCTATGGCTACACCTTC
cdr3_aa: CASSLVTFSYGYTF

d_call: NA
v_call: TRBV12-3/TRBV12-4
j_call: TRBJ1-6
clone_size: NA
cdr3_length: 13
cdr3_nt: TGTGCCAGCGGGAGGGAGGGGAGGTCACCCCTCCACTTT
cdr3_aa: CASGREGRSPLHF

d_call: NA
v_call: TRBV7-6
j_call: TRBJ2-2
clone_size: NA
cdr3_length: 16
cdr3_nt: TGTGCCAGCAGCTCGGCCTTTGGGAGTAGCACCGGGGAGCTGTTTTTT
cdr3_aa: CASSSAFGSSTGELFF

d_call: NA
v_call: TRBV4-3
j_call: TRBJ2-3
clone_size: NA
cdr3_length: 16
cdr3_nt: TGCGCCAGCAGCCAAGATGTTGCTAGCCTCACAGATACGCAGTATTTT
cdr3_aa: CASSQDVASLTDTQYF

d_call: NA
v_call: TRBV29-1
j_call: TRBJ2-2
clone_size: NA
cdr3_length: 12
cdr3_nt: TGCAGCGCCCAGTTGATCGCCGGGGAGCTGTTTTTT
cdr3_aa: CSAQLIAGELFF

d_call: NA
v_call: TRBV9
j_call: TRBJ2-1
clone_size: many
cdr3_length: 17
cdr3_nt: TGTGCCAGCAGCGGCAACTCCGGGACTCAATCCTACAATGAGCAGTTCTTC
cdr3_aa: CASSGNSGTQSYNEQFF

d_call: NA
v_call: TRBV7-9
j_call: TRBJ2-1
clone_size: NA
cdr3_length: 14
cdr3_nt: TGTGCCAGCAGCCGACAGGTTTTCTACAATGAGCAGTTCTTC
cdr3_aa: CASSRQVFYNEQFF

d_call: NA
v_call: TRBV20-1
j_call: TRBJ2-1
clone_size: NA
cdr3_length: 11
cdr3_nt: TGCAGTGCTAGACCTAGTAATGAGCAGTTCTTC
cdr3_aa: CSARPSNEQFF

d_call: NA
v_call: TRBV6-2/TRBV6-3
j_call: TRBJ1-4
clone_size: NA
cdr3_length: 12
cdr3_nt: TGTGCCAGCAGTTACGGGGGCGTGGAACTGTTTTTT
cdr3_aa: CASSYGGVELFF

d_call: TRBD2
v_call: TRBV28
j_call: TRBJ2-7
clone_size: NA
cdr3_length: 18
cdr3_nt: TGTGCCAGCAGTCCCCCCGCACGGGAGGGCCTAAGCTCCTACGAGCAGTACTTC
cdr3_aa: CASSPPAREGLSSYEQYF

d_call: NA
v_call: TRBV4-2
j_call: TRBJ2-5
clone_size: few
cdr3_length: 14
cdr3_nt: TGTGCCAGCAGCCCGCCCACTAGCCCAGAGACCCAGTACTTC
cdr3_aa: CASSPPTSPETQYF

d_call: TRBD1
v_call: TRBV19
j_call: TRBJ1-2
clone_size: NA
cdr3_length: 13
cdr3_nt: TGTGCCAGTACTTTGGACAGGGGATATGGCTACACCTTC
cdr3_aa: CASTLDRGYGYTF

d_call: NA
v_call: TRBV7-9
j_call: TRBJ1-2
clone_size: once
cdr3_length: 16
cdr3_nt: TGTGCCAGCAGCATAAACGACGGACAGCCTAACTATGGCTACACCTTC
cdr3_aa: CASSINDGQPNYGYTF